This entry lists 7 T cell receptor beta chains sequenced from one sample in a study of breast tumors, draining lymph nodes, adjacent tissues. Axillary draining lymph nodes of breast cancer patients supplied the node samples. TCRdb re-derived calls from the multiplex PCR reads in MiXCR, one entry per CDR3 protein. Among approximately 89,000 distinct CDR3 sequences listed, over 25% were seen once. The sequenced sample consisted of axillary lymph node tissue. These receptors were taken from a female donor with breast cancer. Some clones in this sample may be carry-over from other donors' samples.

This clonotype was found many times. V and J are TRBV30 and TRBJ1-6; D is perhaps TRBD1 (5 bases). The ends were cut back, 1 base at V and 13 bases at J, with 11 bases in the middle. Germline-derived CDR1 and CDR2 are GTSNPN and SVGIG (reference sequence). This CDR3 is 12 amino acids long. CDR3: CAWSAGYEPLHF. The DNA of the CDR3 is TGTGCCTGGAGTGCAGGGTATGAGCCCCTCCACTTT.

This clonotype occurred many times. This chain joins TRBV5-1 and TRBJ2-3; D perhaps matches TRBD2 (5 bases). The CDR3 sequence is 17 residues long. Germline CDR1 reads SGHRS; CDR2 reads YFSETQ. V was shortened by 4 bases and J by 1 base, with 19 bases between the two germline ends. The CDR3 is CASSPGVDSYRTDTQYF. The DNA of the CDR3 is TGCGCCAGCAGCCCCGGAGTGGACTCCTACCGCACAGATACGCAGTATTTT.

This clonotype was recorded many times. The rearrangement joins TRBV24-1 to TRBJ2-7; tentative D call: TRBD1 (5 bases). CDR1 KGHDR and CDR2 SFDVKD come from the germline V gene. The CDR3 is 14 amino acids. The ends were cut back, 3 bases at V and 12 bases at J, with 20 bases in the middle. The DNA of the CDR3 is TGTGCCACCAGTGATGCGCGGTTGGGGCCCACCTTGTACTTC. Translating it yields CATSDARLGPTLYF.

Many counts were recorded for this clonotype. The genes are TRBV5-1 and TRBJ1-4; tentatively, D is TRBD1 (6 bases). The germline CDR1 and CDR2 sequences are SGHRS and YFSETQ. Trimming pared 0 bases from V and 8 bases from J, leaving 11 bases between. CDR3 length: 14 amino acids. The CDR3 sequence: CASSLGGAREKLFF. DNA for the CDR3: TGCGCCAGCAGCTTGGGGGGGGCGCGGGAAAAACTGTTTTTT.

Concerning this clonotype itself: A much larger clone lies one base from this, so it may be a read error. As DNA, the CDR3 is TGTGCCAACCGGGACAGGGCGACCACCGGGGAGCTGTTTTTT. This translates into CANRDRATTGELFF. This chain uses TRBV5-8 with TRBJ2-2; 9 bases line up with TRBD1. Looked up from germline, CDR1 is SGHTS and CDR2 is YDEGEE. J gave up 4 bases and V 9 bases, and 7 bases lay outside the gene matches. This CDR3 contains 14 residues.

The table lists this clonotype with many counts. This chain's CDR3 is CASSLVGGRDTQYF. CDR3 DNA sequence: TGCGCCAGCAGCTTGGTAGGAGGGAGAGATACGCAGTATTTT. The V and J genes are TRBV5-1 and TRBJ2-3; D may be TRBD2 (6 bases). V lost 0 bases to trimming and J lost 5 bases, with 10 bases between them. The CDR3 is 14 amino acids. CDR1 SGHRS and CDR2 YFSETQ come from the germline V gene.

The chain uses TRBV19 and TRBJ1-5; D is unclear. CDR3 length: 14 amino acids. The V and J ends lost 10 bases and 3 bases respectively, with 16 bases between them. Germline V CDR1 and CDR2: LNHDA, SQIVND (reference sequence). The CDR3 nucleotides are TGTGCCACGAGTACCGGGAGGATCAATCAGCCCCAGCATTTT. Amino acid sequence: CATSTGRINQPQHF.